The sequence of this T cell receptor beta chain was determined in a study of post-analysis software for immune sequencing data. For the study at large: Relapsing-remitting, secondary progressive and progressive-relapsing forms of multiple sclerosis all featured among disease courses. Study-level results: TRBV5-6, TRBV5-1 and TRBV20-1 were among roughly five TRBV segments more frequent in patients than controls. Controls significantly exceeded multiple sclerosis patients in normalized Chao1 diversity.

This clonotype was counted a few times. What it recognizes is unknown. Germline assignment: CDR1 SGDLS and CDR2 YYNGEE. The J segment lost 6 bases and the V segment lost 1 base, leaving 3 bases of the junction unmatched. This CDR3 comprises 14 residues. The TCR beta cDNA libraries contained unique molecular identifiers. TCRdb passed the PCR reads through MiXCR, listing each CDR3 protein once. The repertoire holds approximately 770,000 distinct CDR3 sequences, with under 60% as singletons. The TCR comes from a girl between 10 and 17 years old with multiple sclerosis. Input material: blood. The genes are TRBV9 and TRBJ1-2, with TRBD1 identical over 10 bases. CDR3 amino acids: CASSVTGTGDGYTF. The CDR3 nucleotides read TGTGCCAGCAGCGTAACCGGGACAGGGGATGGCTACACCTTC.